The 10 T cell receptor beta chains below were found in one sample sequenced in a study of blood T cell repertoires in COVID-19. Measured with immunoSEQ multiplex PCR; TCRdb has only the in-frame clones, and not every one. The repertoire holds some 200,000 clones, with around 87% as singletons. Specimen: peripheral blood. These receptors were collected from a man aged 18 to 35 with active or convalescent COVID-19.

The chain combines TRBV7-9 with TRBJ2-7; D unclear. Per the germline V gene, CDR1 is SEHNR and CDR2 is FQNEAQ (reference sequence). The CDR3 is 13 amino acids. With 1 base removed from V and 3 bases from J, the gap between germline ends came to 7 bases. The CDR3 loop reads CASSLVPFYEQYV. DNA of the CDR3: TGTGCCAGCAGCTTAGTCCCCTTCTACGAGCAGTACGTC.

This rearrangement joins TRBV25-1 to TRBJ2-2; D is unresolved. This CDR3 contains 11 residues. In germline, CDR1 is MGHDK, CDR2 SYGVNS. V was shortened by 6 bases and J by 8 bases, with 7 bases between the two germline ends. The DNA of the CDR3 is TGTGCCAGCAGAGAACTAGGGGAGCTGTTTTTT. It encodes CASRELGELFF.

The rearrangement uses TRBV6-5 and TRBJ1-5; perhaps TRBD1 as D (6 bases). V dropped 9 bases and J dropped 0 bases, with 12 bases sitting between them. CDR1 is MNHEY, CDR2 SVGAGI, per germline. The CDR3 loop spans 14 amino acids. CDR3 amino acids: CASRDTYSNQPQHF. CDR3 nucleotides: TGTGCCAGTAGGGACACCTATAGCAATCAGCCCCAGCATTTT.

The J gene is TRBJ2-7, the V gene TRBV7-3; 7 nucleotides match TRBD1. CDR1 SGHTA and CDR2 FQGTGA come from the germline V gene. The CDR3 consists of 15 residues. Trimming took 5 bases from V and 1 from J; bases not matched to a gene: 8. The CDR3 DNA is TGTGCCAGCAGCCCCACCGGGACAGCTTCCTACGAGCAGTACTTC. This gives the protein CASSPTGTASYEQYF.

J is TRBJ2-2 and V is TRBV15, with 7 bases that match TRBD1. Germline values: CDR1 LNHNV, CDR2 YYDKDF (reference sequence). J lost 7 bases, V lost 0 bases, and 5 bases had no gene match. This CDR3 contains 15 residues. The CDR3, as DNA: TGTGCCACCAGCAGAGATTTTGGGGACAGCGGGGAGCTGTTTTTT. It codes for CATSRDFGDSGELFF.

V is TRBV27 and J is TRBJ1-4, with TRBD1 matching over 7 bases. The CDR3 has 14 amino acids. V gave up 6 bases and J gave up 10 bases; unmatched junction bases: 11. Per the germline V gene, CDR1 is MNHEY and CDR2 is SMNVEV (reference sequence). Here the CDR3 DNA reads TGTGCCAGCAGCTGGGGACAGCCAGGAGTAAAACTGTTTTTT. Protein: CASSWGQPGVKLFF.

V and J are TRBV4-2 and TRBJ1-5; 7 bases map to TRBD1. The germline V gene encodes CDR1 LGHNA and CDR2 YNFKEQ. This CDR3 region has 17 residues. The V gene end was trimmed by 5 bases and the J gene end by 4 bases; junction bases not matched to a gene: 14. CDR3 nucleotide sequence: TGTGCCAGCAGCGTGAGGGGGCCCGGGGACGAAAATCAGCCCCAGCATTTT. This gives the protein CASSVRGPGDENQPQHF.

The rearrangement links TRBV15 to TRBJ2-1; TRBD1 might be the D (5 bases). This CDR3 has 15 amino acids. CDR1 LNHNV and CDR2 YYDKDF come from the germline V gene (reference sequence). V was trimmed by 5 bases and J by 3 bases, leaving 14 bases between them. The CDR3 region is CATSAETTDYNEQFF. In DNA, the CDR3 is TGTGCCACCAGCGCAGAGACGACAGACTACAATGAGCAGTTCTTC. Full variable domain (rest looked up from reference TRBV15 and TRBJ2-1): DAMVIQNPRYQVTQFGKPVTLSCSQTLNHNVMYWYQQKSSQAPKLLFHYYDKDFNNEADTPDNFQSRRPNTSFCFLDIRSPGLGDTAMYLCATSAETTDYNEQFFGPGTRLTVL.

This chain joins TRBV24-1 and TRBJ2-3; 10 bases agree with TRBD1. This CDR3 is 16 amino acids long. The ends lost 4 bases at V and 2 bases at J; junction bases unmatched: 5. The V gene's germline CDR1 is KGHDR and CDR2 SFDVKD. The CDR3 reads CATSDSDRGHTDTQYF. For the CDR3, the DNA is TGTGCCACCAGTGACTCCGACAGGGGGCACACAGATACGCAGTATTTT.

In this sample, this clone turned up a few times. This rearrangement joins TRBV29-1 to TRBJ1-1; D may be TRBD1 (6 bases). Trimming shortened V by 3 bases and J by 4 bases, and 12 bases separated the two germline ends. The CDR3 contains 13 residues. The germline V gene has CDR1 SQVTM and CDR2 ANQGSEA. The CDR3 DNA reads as TGCAGCGTTGAGGGGGCAGGTCGCACTGAAGCTTTCTTT. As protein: CSVEGAGRTEAFF.